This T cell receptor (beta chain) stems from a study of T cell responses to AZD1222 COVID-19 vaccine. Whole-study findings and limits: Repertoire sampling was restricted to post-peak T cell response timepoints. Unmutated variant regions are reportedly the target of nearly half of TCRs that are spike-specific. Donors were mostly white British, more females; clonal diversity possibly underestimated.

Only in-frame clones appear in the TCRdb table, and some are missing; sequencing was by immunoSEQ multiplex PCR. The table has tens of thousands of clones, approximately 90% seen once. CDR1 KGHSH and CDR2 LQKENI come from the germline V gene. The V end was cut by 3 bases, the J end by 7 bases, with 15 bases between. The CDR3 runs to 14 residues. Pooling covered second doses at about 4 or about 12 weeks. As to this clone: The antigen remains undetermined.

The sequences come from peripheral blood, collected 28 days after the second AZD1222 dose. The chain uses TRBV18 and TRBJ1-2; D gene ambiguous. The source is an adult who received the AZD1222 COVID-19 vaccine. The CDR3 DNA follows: TGTGCCAGCTCACCGGACGGTCAGTACCGTGGCTACACCTTC. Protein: CASSPDGQYRGYTF.